This T cell receptor (beta chain) derives from a study of tumor-infiltrating lymphocytes in primary liver carcinoma. Background on the study: These patients were men and women whose ages were 30 to 69 years. Study results and limitations: Just around 7-24% of top clones spanned all five tumor regions. Tumors reached a significantly greater top-250-clone fraction than blood did (p = 0.039).

In the case of this clonotype: Its target is not known. At one end, the junction sequence differs from germline, possibly due to a read error.

The authors made TCR beta cDNA from 500 to 600 ng total RNA with a constant-region primer. Libraries covering TCR beta were generated through three nested multiplex PCR rounds (using a slightly modified ARM-PCR). The first two PCR rounds used TRBV1-TRBV30 primers with a Cbeta primer, roughly 10 cycles each. TCRdb analysed the multiplex PCR reads with MiXCR anew, one entry per CDR3 protein. The table includes roughly 200,000 distinct CDR3 sequences, about 85% detected once. Total RNA and DNA came together from around 18-30 mg of bulk tissue without cell sorting. Uniformly, tumor samples exhibited a viable tumor cell fraction exceeding 80%. The CDR3 extends over 17 amino acids. In germline, CDR1 is MNHNY, CDR2 SVGAGI (reference sequence).

The sample was tumor tissue from primary liver carcinoma. This clonotype was sampled from a man between 35 and 55 years old with primary liver carcinoma and hepatitis B virus infection. The chain recombines TRBV6-6 with TRBJ2-2; 7 bases agree with TRBD2. The CDR3 reads CAAGETYATGSTGELLF. The CDR3 coding sequence is TGTGCTGCGGGAGAAACTTACGCGACGGGGAGCACCGGGGAGCTGTTATTT.